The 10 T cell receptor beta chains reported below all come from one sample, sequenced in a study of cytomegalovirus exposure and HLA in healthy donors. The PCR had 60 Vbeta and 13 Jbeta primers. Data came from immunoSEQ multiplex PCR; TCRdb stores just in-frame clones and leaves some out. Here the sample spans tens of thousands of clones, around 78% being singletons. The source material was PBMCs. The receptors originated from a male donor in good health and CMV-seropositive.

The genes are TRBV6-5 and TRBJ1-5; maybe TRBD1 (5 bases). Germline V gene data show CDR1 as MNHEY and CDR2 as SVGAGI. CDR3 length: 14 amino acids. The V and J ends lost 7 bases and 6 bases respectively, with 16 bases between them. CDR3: CASTKGLGGQPQHF. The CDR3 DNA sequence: TGTGCCAGCACCAAGGGACTGGGGGGTCAGCCCCAGCATTTT.

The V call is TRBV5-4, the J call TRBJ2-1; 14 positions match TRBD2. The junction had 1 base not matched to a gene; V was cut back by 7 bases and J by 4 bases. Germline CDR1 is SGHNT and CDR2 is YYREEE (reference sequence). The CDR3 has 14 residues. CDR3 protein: CASGTSGGYNEQFF. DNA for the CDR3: TGTGCCAGCGGGACTAGCGGGGGTTACAATGAGCAGTTCTTC.

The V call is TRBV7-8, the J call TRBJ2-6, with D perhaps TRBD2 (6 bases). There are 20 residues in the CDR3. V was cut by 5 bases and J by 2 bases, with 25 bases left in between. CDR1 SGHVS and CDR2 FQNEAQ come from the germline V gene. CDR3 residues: CASSSPGGTPKVAGANVLTF. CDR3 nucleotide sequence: TGTGCCAGCAGCAGCCCTGGGGGGACCCCTAAGGTGGCTGGGGCCAACGTCCTGACTTTC.

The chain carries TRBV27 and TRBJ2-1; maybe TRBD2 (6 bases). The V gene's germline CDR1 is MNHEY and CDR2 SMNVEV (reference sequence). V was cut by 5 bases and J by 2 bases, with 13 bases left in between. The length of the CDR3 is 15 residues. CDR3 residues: CASSLTSNPYNEQFF. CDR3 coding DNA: TGTGCCAGCAGTCTGACTAGTAACCCCTACAATGAGCAGTTCTTC.

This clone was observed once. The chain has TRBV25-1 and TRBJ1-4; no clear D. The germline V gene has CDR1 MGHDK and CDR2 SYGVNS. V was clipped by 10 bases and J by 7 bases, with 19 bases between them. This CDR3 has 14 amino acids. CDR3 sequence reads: CATGSMRVGEKLFF. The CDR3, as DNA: TGTGCCACCGGGTCGATGAGGGTGGGTGAAAAACTGTTTTTT. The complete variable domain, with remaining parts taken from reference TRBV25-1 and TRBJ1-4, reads EADIYQTPRYLVIGTGKKITLECSQTMGHDKMYWYQQDPGMELHLIHYSYGVNSTEKGDLSSESTVSRIRTEHFPLTLESARPSHTSQYLCATGSMRVGEKLFFGSGTQLSVL.

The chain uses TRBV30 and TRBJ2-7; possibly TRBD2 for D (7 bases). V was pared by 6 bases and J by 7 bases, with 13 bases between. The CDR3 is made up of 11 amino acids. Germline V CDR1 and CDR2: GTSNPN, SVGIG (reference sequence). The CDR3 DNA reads TGTGCCTGTACGCGGGGGCTGGAGCAGTACTTC. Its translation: CACTRGLEQYF.

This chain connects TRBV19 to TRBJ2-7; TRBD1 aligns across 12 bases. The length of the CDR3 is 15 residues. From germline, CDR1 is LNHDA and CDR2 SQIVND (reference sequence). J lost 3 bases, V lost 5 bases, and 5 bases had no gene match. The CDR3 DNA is TGTGCCAGTAGTTGGGGGACAGGGGGCAACTACGAGCAGTACTTC. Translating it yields CASSWGTGGNYEQYF.

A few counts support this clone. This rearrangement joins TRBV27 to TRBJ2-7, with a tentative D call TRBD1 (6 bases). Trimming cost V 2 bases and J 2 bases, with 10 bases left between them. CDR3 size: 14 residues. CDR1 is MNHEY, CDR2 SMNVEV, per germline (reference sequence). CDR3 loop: CASSLGDNPYEQYF. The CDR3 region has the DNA TGTGCCAGCAGTTTAGGGGACAACCCCTACGAGCAGTACTTC.

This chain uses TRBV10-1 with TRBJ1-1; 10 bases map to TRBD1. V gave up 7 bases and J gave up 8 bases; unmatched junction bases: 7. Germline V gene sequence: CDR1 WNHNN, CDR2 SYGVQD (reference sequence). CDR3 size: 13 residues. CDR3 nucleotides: TGCGCCAGCACCGGACAGGGGGTAACCGAAGCTTTCTTT. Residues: CASTGQGVTEAFF.

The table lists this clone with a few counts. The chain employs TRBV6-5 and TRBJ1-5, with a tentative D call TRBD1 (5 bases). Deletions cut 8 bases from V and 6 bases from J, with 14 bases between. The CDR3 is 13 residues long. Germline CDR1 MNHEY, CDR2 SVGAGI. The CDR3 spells CASGAGVGQPQHF. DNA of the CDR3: TGTGCCAGCGGGGCAGGAGTCGGTCAGCCCCAGCATTTT.